This TCR beta chain came from a study of blood T cell repertoires in COVID-19. Study in general: Whether acute or convalescent, the COVID-19 samples came from the United States, Italy and Spain. Sample material is recorded as cDNA or gDNA derived from T cells, B-cell-depleted T cells, or PBMCs.

In the original processing: Counts of nucleated cells, estimated from reference gene primer amplification, were obtained. TCRdb keeps only in-frame clones here, not all; method: immunoSEQ multiplex PCR. V and J calls and clone size follow that table, whereas D and trimming were derived from the DNA. Among over 130,000 clones, around 83% were seen once, and the ten largest hold 8.9%. Seattle participants joined during active infection and were tracked over time. Germline CDR1 reads KGHSH; CDR2 reads LQKENI. This CDR3 has 15 residues. V lost 3 bases to trimming and J lost 0 bases, with 8 bases between them.

This clonotype was obtained from a young man with COVID-19, enrolled during active disease. The sample was peripheral blood. J is TRBJ1-4 and V is TRBV18; D not resolved. For the CDR3, the DNA is TGTGCCAGCTCACCCGAGCCTGCAACTAATGAAAAACTGTTTTTT. It yields the protein CASSPEPATNEKLFF.